Each of the 26 T cell receptor beta chains below was sequenced from the same sample in a study of OX40 agonist ivuxolimab in advanced cancers. The assay was immunoSEQ multiplex PCR, and TCRdb's table has in-frame clones only and misses some. The sample lists over 10,000 clones; more than 80% were seen once. The source was CD4+ or CD8+ T cells sorted from blood, collected in a trial of the OX40 agonist ivuxolimab. These receptors all stem from an adult with an advanced solid tumor such as melanoma, head and neck, liver or kidney cancer.

The chain couples TRBV5-5 to TRBJ2-1, with a possible D match to TRBD2 (5 bases). The CDR3 extends over 16 amino acids. V was clipped by 4 bases and J by 2 bases, with 16 bases between them. Germline V CDR1 and CDR2: SGHKS, YYEKEE (reference sequence). The chain's CDR3 is CASSPLRGSPYNEQFF. The CDR3 nucleotides read TGTGCCAGCAGCCCGTTACGCGGGTCCCCCTACAATGAGCAGTTCTTC. The full variable domain, completed using reference TRBV5-5 and TRBJ2-1, is DAGVTQSPTHLIKTRGQQVTLRCSPISGHKSVSWYQQVLGQGPQFIFQYYEKEERGRGNFPDRFSARQFPNYSSELNVNALLLGDSALYLCASSPLRGSPYNEQFFGPGTRLTVL.

V is TRBV6-5 and J is TRBJ1-4, with unresolved D. Germline CDR1 reads MNHEY; CDR2 reads SVGAGI. The CDR3 has 15 residues. V was clipped by 2 bases and J by 6 bases, with 13 bases between them. The CDR3 is CASSYTQAHDEKLFF. CDR3 in DNA: TGTGCCAGCAGTTACACTCAGGCCCATGATGAAAAACTGTTTTTT.

Sample share makes this clone medium-sized. V usage is TRBV9 and J usage is TRBJ2-3; maybe TRBD1 (5 bases). Germline values: CDR1 SGDLS, CDR2 YYNGEE. The CDR3 length is 14 residues. V gave up 3 bases and J gave up 0 bases, with 8 bases separating them. The DNA of the CDR3 is TGTGCCAGCAGCGAGGGGTCCAGCACAGATACGCAGTATTTT. This gives the protein CASSEGSSTDTQYF.

The chain recombines TRBV6-4 with TRBJ2-3, with a tentative D call TRBD2 (6 bases). V lost 6 bases and J 0 bases, leaving 10 bases between the germline ends. This CDR3 has 14 amino acids. Germline values: CDR1 MRHNA, CDR2 SNTAGT. In nucleotides, the CDR3 is TGTGCCAGCAGCGTGGAGGGGAGCACAGATACGCAGTATTTT. Its protein product is CASSVEGSTDTQYF.

This clone was observed once. CDR3 nucleotide sequence: TGTGCCACCAGTACGGCTAACAACTACGAGCAGTACTTC. Protein product: CATSTANNYEQYF. The chain has TRBV15 and TRBJ2-7; D unresolved. The CDR3 totals 13 residues. CDR1 and CDR2 from the germline V gene are LNHNV and YYDKDF (reference sequence). The V gene lost 6 bases and the J gene lost 3 bases, with 12 bases spanning the gap.

The chain combines TRBV9 with TRBJ2-2; 7 bases match TRBD1. V lost 3 bases and J lost 4; bases outside the gene matches: 6. In germline, CDR1 is SGDLS, CDR2 YYNGEE. The CDR3 runs to 15 residues. The CDR3: CASSGADRSTGELFF. In DNA form, the CDR3 reads TGTGCCAGCAGCGGGGCGGACAGGTCCACCGGGGAGCTGTTTTTT.

The V call is TRBV15, the J call TRBJ2-1, with 9 bases lining up with TRBD2. Germline V gene lookup returns CDR1 LNHNV and CDR2 YYDKDF (reference sequence). V trimming: 0 bases; J trimming: 5 bases; junction bases outside the gene matches: 8. CDR3 size: 17 residues. The CDR3 region has the DNA TGTGCCACCAGCAGAGATGGTTTTAGCGGGAGCGACAATGAGCAGTTCTTC. Its protein is CATSRDGFSGSDNEQFF.

The chain is built from TRBV9 and TRBJ2-3; 8 nucleotides line up with TRBD2. CDR1 SGDLS and CDR2 YYNGEE come from the germline V gene. This CDR3 comprises 17 residues. Trimming at V came to 3 bases and at J to 2 bases, leaving 11 bases not matched to a gene. CDR3 amino acids: CASSDPGRGELTDTQYF. The CDR3, as DNA: TGTGCCAGCAGCGACCCCGGGAGGGGGGAGCTCACAGATACGCAGTATTTT.

The J gene is TRBJ2-5, the V gene TRBV19; possibly TRBD2 for D (5 bases). The germline V and J ends were trimmed by 3 bases and 5 bases, with 10 bases remaining between them. Germline V gene sequence: CDR1 LNHDA, CDR2 SQIVND (reference sequence). The CDR3 length is 13 residues. The CDR3 nucleotides read TGTGCCAGTAGTATTGTAGCGCTCGAGACCCAGTACTTC. Amino acid sequence: CASSIVALETQYF. Combining the CDR3 with reference TRBV19 and TRBJ2-5 gives the whole variable domain DGGITQSPKYLFRKEGQNVTLSCEQNLNHDAMYWYRQDPGQGLRLIYYSQIVNDFQKGDIAEGYSVSREKKESFPLTVTSAQKNPTAFYLCASSIVALETQYFGPGTRLLVL.

The chain employs TRBV7-6 and TRBJ2-1; no clear D gene. The CDR3 runs to 12 residues. Trimming stripped 5 bases from V and 8 bases from J, with 10 bases between. Germline V CDR1 and CDR2: SGHVS, FNYEAQ. Written as DNA, the CDR3 is TGTGCCAGCAGCCCAGTAGGGCATGAGCAGTTCTTC. Translated: CASSPVGHEQFF.

This clone was seen a single time. This chain joins TRBV4-3 and TRBJ1-1; 9 positions match TRBD1. The CDR3 runs to 17 residues. Germline assignment: CDR1 LGHNA and CDR2 YSLEER. The V gene end was trimmed by 1 base and the J gene end by 3 bases; junction bases not matched to a gene: 9. The CDR3 sequence: CASSQVDRGEEDTEAFF. As DNA, the CDR3 is TGCGCCAGCAGCCAAGTCGACAGGGGGGAAGAGGACACTGAAGCTTTCTTT.

This chain joins TRBV19 and TRBJ2-3; no clear D gene. V was pared by 8 bases and J by 3 bases, with 18 bases between. Germline lookup yields CDR1 LNHDA and CDR2 SQIVND (reference sequence). The CDR3 extends over 15 amino acids. This CDR3 reads CASAGATESTDTQYF. For the CDR3, the DNA is TGTGCCAGTGCAGGAGCGACCGAGAGTACAGATACGCAGTATTTT.

This clone was counted once. The J gene is TRBJ2-1, the V gene TRBV7-8, with 15 positions matching TRBD2. The CDR3 loop spans 16 amino acids. V lost 3 bases to trimming and J lost 4 bases; unmatched junction nucleotides: 1. Germline CDR1 is SGHVS and CDR2 is FQNEAQ. The CDR3 DNA follows: TGTGCCAGCAGCTTGGGACTAGCGGGGGGTTACAATGAGCAGTTCTTC. Protein product: CASSLGLAGGYNEQFF. Supplemented by reference TRBV7-8 and TRBJ2-1, the full variable domain reads GAGVSQSPRYKVAKRGQDVALRCDPISGHVSLFWYQQALGQGPEFLTYFQNEAQLDKSGLPSDRFFAERPEGSVSTLKIQRTQQEDSAVYLCASSLGLAGGYNEQFFGPGTRLTVL.

This chain connects TRBV4-2 to TRBJ2-7, with D unclear. The CDR3 covers 12 residues. V gave up 3 bases and J gave up 2 bases, with 5 bases separating them. CDR1 and CDR2 (germline): LGHNA, YNFKEQ. For the CDR3, the DNA is TGTGCCAGCAGCCAGGGCACCTACGAGCAGTACTTC. Its protein product is CASSQGTYEQYF.

This clone was detected once. This chain joins TRBV4-1 and TRBJ2-3; D might be TRBD1 or TRBD2, each matching 5 bases. This CDR3 has 15 residues. V shed 3 bases and J shed 1 base, with 11 bases lying between them. Per the germline V gene, CDR1 is MGHRA and CDR2 is YSYEKL. The CDR3 here is CASSHGLGGTDTQYF. The CDR3 DNA is TGCGCCAGCAGCCACGGACTGGGGGGCACAGATACGCAGTATTTT.

V is TRBV27 and J is TRBJ2-7; D gene ambiguous. The CDR3 totals 13 residues. Germline assignment: CDR1 MNHEY and CDR2 SMNVEV (reference sequence). V was cut by 1 base and J by 6 bases, with 10 bases left in between. The CDR3 spells CASSLFPPLEQYF. CDR3 sequence (DNA): TGTGCCAGCAGTTTATTCCCCCCGCTCGAGCAGTACTTC.

This chain connects TRBV6-6 to TRBJ2-1, with 8 bases aligning to TRBD2. CDR3 size: 15 residues. V lost 7 bases and J lost 8; bases outside the gene matches: 13. Germline CDR1 reads MNHNY; CDR2 reads SVGAGI (reference sequence). The chain's CDR3 is CASTTGTSSVDEQFF. In DNA form, the CDR3 reads TGTGCCAGCACCACCGGGACTAGTTCTGTCGATGAGCAGTTCTTC.

This clone was recorded a few times. The J gene is TRBJ1-1, the V gene TRBV2; D unresolved. The length of the CDR3 is 12 residues. The germline CDR1 and CDR2 sequences are SNHLY and FYNNEI. Trimming shortened V by 8 bases and J by 1 base, and 8 bases separated the two germline ends. CDR3 in DNA: TGTGCCAGCGAGGTTGGGAACACTGAAGCTTTCTTT. Encoded protein: CASEVGNTEAFF. Based on the CDR3 plus reference TRBV2 and TRBJ1-1, the full variable domain is EPEVTQTPSHQVTQMGQEVILRCVPISNHLYFYWYRQILGQKVEFLVSFYNNEISEKSEIFDDQFSVERPDGSNFTLKIRSTKLEDSAMYFCASEVGNTEAFFGQGTRLTVV.

The V call is TRBV4-1, the J call TRBJ2-7; D might be TRBD2 (5 bases). The V gene's germline CDR1 is MGHRA and CDR2 YSYEKL. V lost 0 bases and J 3 bases, leaving 12 bases between the germline ends. CDR3 length: 15 amino acids. Written as DNA, the CDR3 is TGCGCCAGCAGCCAAGATGGGCTAGCCGACTACGAGCAGTACTTC. Translation: CASSQDGLADYEQYF.

The V and J genes are TRBV4-3 and TRBJ2-5; TRBD2 agrees at 16 bases. The V gene's germline CDR1 is LGHNA and CDR2 YSLEER. The CDR3 contains 15 residues. V was clipped by 3 bases and J by 5 bases; unmatched bases: 0. CDR3 region: CASSQGLAGGETQYF. The CDR3 DNA sequence: TGCGCCAGCAGCCAGGGACTAGCGGGAGGGGAGACCCAGTACTTC.

The V gene is TRBV29-1, the J gene TRBJ1-1, with D possibly being TRBD1 (5 bases). Germline CDR1 is SQVTM and CDR2 is ANQGSEA. CDR3 size: 11 residues. With 7 bases removed from V and 4 bases from J, the gap between germline ends came to 10 bases. CDR3 nucleotide sequence: TGCAGCGGCCAGGGCAGCACTGAAGCTTTCTTT. Protein: CSGQGSTEAFF. The full variable domain, completed using reference TRBV29-1 and TRBJ1-1, is SAVISQKPSRDICQRGTSLTIQCQVDSQVTMMFWYRQQPGQSLTLIATANQGSEATYESGFVIDKFPISRPNLTFSTLTVSNMSPEDSSIYLCSGQGSTEAFFGQGTRLTVV.

The chain combines TRBV29-1 with TRBJ2-7; no definite D call. This CDR3 comprises 11 residues. CDR1 is SQVTM and CDR2 is ANQGSEA in the germline V gene. V was shortened by 5 bases and J by 1 base, with 6 bases between the two germline ends. For the CDR3, the DNA is TGCAGCGTTTTTGAGTCCTACGAGCAGTACTTC. Translated: CSVFESYEQYF.

V and J are TRBV2 and TRBJ2-5; D perhaps matches TRBD2 (7 bases). Germline V gene data show CDR1 as SNHLY and CDR2 as FYNNEI. Trimming took 2 bases from V and 2 from J, leaving 18 bases between them. The CDR3 length is 17 residues. The CDR3 sequence: CASSELLMRGGQETQYF. The DNA for the CDR3 is TGTGCCAGCAGTGAACTACTAATGAGGGGGGGACAAGAGACCCAGTACTTC. The full variable domain, with the rest looked up from reference TRBV2 and TRBJ2-5, is EPEVTQTPSHQVTQMGQEVILRCVPISNHLYFYWYRQILGQKVEFLVSFYNNEISEKSEIFDDQFSVERPDGSNFTLKIRSTKLEDSAMYFCASSELLMRGGQETQYFGPGTRLLVL.

This clone was observed a handful of times. This chain uses TRBV2 with TRBJ2-1; 12 nucleotides align to TRBD1. The V gene end was trimmed by 6 bases and the J gene end by 10 bases; junction bases not matched to a gene: 16. The CDR3 is 17 amino acids. CDR1 is SNHLY, CDR2 FYNNEI, per germline. The CDR3 spells CASSIPGQGALSNEQFF. CDR3 sequence (DNA): TGTGCCAGCAGCATACCGGGACAGGGGGCTTTGTCCAACGAGCAGTTCTTC.

V and J are TRBV7-3 and TRBJ1-5; D not resolved. V lost 3 bases and J lost 6, with 12 bases in between. Germline CDR1 is SGHTA and CDR2 is FQGTGA. CDR3 length equals 14 residues. Written as DNA, the CDR3 is TGTGCCAGCAGCTTGGGGTGGTGGGGTCAGCCCCAGCATTTT. Translating it yields CASSLGWWGQPQHF.

This chain links TRBV7-9 with TRBJ1-4, with TRBD1 matching 8 bases. Germline V gives CDR1 SEHNR, CDR2 FQNEAQ (reference sequence). This CDR3 spans 15 amino acids. The trim removed 4 bases at V and 5 bases at J, leaving 6 bases unmatched. The CDR3 DNA reads as TGTGCCAGCAGCTCGAGACAGGGGCCGAATGAAAAACTGTTTTTT. It encodes CASSSRQGPNEKLFF.